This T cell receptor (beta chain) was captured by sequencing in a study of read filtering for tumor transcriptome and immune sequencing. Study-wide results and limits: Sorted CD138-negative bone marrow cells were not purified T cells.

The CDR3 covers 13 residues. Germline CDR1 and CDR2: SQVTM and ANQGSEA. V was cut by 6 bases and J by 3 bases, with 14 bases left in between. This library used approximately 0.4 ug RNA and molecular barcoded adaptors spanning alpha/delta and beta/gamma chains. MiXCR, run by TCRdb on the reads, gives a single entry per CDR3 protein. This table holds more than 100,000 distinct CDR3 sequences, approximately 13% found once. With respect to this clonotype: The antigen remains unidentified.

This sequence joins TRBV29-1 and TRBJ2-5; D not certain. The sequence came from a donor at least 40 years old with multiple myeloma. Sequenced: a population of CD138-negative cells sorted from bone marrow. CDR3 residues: CSVATWKEETQYF. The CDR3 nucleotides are TGCAGCGTGGCGACTTGGAAGGAAGAGACCCAGTACTTC.